This T cell receptor (beta chain) is from a study of T-cell memory formation after mild COVID-19 (dated by TCRdb to the early 2020s). Regarding the complete study: TCR sequence clusters from the two donors were found to be largely donor specific. In a couple of donors, T-cell clones that expanded and contracted after mild COVID-19 were tracked by sequencing TCRalpha and TCRbeta repertoires over time. The cohort was made up of two young adult volunteers, one female and one male, who were previously healthy.

V trim: 4 bases; J trim: 7 bases; unmatched bases: 19. The CDR3, cysteine through phenylalanine, is 17 amino acids long. Here the CDR3 DNA is all that survives: 51 bases in frame from base 1. In the germline V gene, CDR1 corresponds to SGHRS and CDR2 to YFSETQ. The instrument was an Illumina NovaSeq 6000. TCRalpha and TCRbeta cDNA libraries were built by 5'RACE with constant-segment primers, adding sample barcodes and unique molecular identifiers. Trizol reagent was used to extract RNA from every sample. Libraries were amplified in two PCR steps, with a second sample barcode and Illumina TruSeq adapters added in the second step. The libraries were sequenced on an Illumina NovaSeq using 2 x 150 bp paired-end reads. The source study handled its data this way. The reads were demultiplexed and collapsed into UMI-guided consensus sequences using migec v1.2.7. With mixcr v2.1.11, UMI consensuses were aligned to TRA and TRB V and J templates and assembled into clonotypes. A clonotype was counted as expanded or contracted only if both edgeR and NoisET called the change significant, with noise models trained on biological replicates. edgeR calls used a false discovery rate-adjusted p below 0.01 and a log2 fold-change threshold of 1. As an exploratory analysis of dynamics, max-normalized trajectories of the 1000 most abundant clonotypes were examined with PCA combined with hierarchical clustering. Separately sequenced CD4+ and CD8+ repertoires were used to assign a CD4 or CD8 phenotype to each responding clone. The public reads were run again by TCRdb, first through fastp at Q25 and then through MiXCR, and only productive beta chains were kept. Each record represents a unique CDR3 protein, reported with the most common genes and DNA among its rows. TCRdb, rather than the study authors, made the V and J calls. For this sample the table gives roughly 500,000 distinct CDR3 sequences, of which around 21% were detected only once. The ten largest clones add up to under 15% of the sample.

For this clonotype: It has no known antigen specificity. No base qualities exist here, and no much larger clone lies one base off it.

The paper as a whole reports these results and caveats: Clones that contracted from day 15 to 85 showed balanced CD4/CD8 phenotypes, whereas a second wave of clones that expanded from day 15 to 37 leaned towards CD4+. SARS-CoV-2 specificity of the second-wave clones peaking on day 37 was not confirmed. Only a couple of mild cases were covered by the study, and larger cohorts that include severe cases with pre-infection samples were considered necessary. The detection of some responding clones in pre-infection memory suggests that pre-existing cross-reactive memory T cells joined the SARS-CoV-2 response. Contracting CD4+ clones were located mainly in the CM and EM memory subsets, whereas CD8+ clones were found to be enriched in EMRA.

Ficoll-Paque density gradient centrifugation was the method used to isolate PBMCs. The receptor's source is an adult woman who had mild COVID-19 (a few samples of this study predate the infection). The sample titles of this study are shuffled in the database, so cell type and time point are left out; the donor was told from shared clones. The sample was PBMCs or a T cell subset sorted from them (not recorded which). The receptor chain draws on TRBV5-1 and TRBJ1-1, with 7 junctional bases fitting TRBD1. This receptor carries the CDR3 CASSPQPTGAGTGEAFF. The nucleotide sequence reads as follows: TGCGCCAGCAGCCCGCAACCTACAGGGGCCGGAACGGGTGAAGCTTTCTTT.